This TCR beta chain was retrieved from a study of T-cell reconstitution after alpha-beta-depleted transplantation in children. Per germline, CDR1 LGHNA and CDR2 YNFKEQ. J was trimmed by 2 bases and V by 0 bases; bases with no gene match: 2. The CDR3 covers 16 residues. Findings and caveats of the study: Expanded graft clones numbering several hundred reportedly gave rise to alpha-beta T cells about two months after transplant. Surviving recipient T cells and intrathymic progenitors accounted for some patients' high TCRbeta diversity at day 60. After one year, T-cell counts and TCRbeta diversity mostly came from new T cells.

Library preparation (for TCRbeta) was performed with unique molecular identifiers. Using its own MiXCR run on the PCR reads, TCRdb lists one record per CDR3 protein. Among 200,000 or so distinct CDR3 sequences, 6.3% were seen once, and the ten largest hold roughly 4.8%. The sample holds a few counts of this clonotype. Its matching antigen is unknown. This sequence joins TRBV4-2 and TRBJ2-2, with TRBD2 matching 8 bases. Sequencing was performed on PBMCs, taken before TCRalphabeta/CD19-depleted stem cell transplant. The TCR sequence derives from a girl under three years old with combined immunodeficiency, due to receive a stem cell transplant. The CDR3 DNA is TGTGCCAGCAGCCAAGAGGCGGGAGGCAACACCGGGGAGCTGTTTTTT. It specifies CASSQEAGGNTGELFF.